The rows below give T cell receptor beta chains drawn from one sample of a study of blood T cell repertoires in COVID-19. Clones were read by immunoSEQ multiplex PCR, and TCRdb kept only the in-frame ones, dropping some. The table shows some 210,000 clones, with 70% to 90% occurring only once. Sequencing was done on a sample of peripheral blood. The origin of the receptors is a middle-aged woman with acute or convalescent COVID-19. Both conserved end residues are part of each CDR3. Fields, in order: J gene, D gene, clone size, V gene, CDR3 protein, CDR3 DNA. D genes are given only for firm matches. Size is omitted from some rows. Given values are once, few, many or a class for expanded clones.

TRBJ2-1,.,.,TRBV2,CASKGVGQDENNEQFF,TGTGCCAGCAAGGGGGTAGGGCAGGACGAGAACAATGAGCAGTTCTTC
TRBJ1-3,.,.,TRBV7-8,CASVPTVGNTIYF,TGTGCCAGCGTCCCTACGGTTGGAAACACCATATATTTT
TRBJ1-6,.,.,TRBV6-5,CASRAFDSPLHF,TGTGCCAGCAGAGCTTTCGATTCACCCCTCCACTTT
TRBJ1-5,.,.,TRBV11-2,CASRRKLSSNQPQHF,TGTGCCAGCAGACGGAAACTATCAAGCAATCAGCCCCAGCATTTT
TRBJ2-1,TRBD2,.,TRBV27,CASGYGGGGANQQFF,TGTGCCAGTGGTTACGGTGGCGGGGGGGCCAATCAGCAGTTCTTC
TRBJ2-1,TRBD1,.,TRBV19,CASSIVRTGYNEQFF,TGTGCCAGTAGTATAGTACGGACAGGTTACAATGAGCAGTTCTTC
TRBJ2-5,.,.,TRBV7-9,CASNHRAESQETQYF,TGTGCCAGCAACCATCGAGCGGAATCCCAAGAGACCCAGTACTTC
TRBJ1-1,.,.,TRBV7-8,CASSLEGGAFF,TGTGCCAGCAGCTTAGAGGGCGGGGCTTTCTTT
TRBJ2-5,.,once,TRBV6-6,CASSYTGGETQYF,TGTGCCAGCAGTTACACCGGGGGAGAGACCCAGTACTTC
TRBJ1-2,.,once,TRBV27,CASRWNGGVGYGYTF,TGTGCCAGCCGATGGAACGGAGGGGTAGGCTATGGCTACACCTTC
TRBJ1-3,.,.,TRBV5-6,CASSLGSSGNTIYF,TGTGCCAGCAGCTTGGGCAGCTCTGGAAACACCATATATTTT
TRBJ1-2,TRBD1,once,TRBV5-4,CASSSRTGNYGYTF,TGTGCCAGCAGCTCCAGGACAGGGAACTATGGCTACACCTTC
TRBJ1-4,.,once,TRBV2,CASRAGLYNEKLFF,TGTGCCAGCAGGGCGGGACTGTATAATGAAAAACTGTTTTTT
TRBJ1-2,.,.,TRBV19,CATGPGSNGYTF,TGTGCCACTGGCCCGGGGTCGAATGGCTACACCTTC
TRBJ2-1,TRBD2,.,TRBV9,CASSVATGGGYNEQFF,TGTGCCAGCAGCGTAGCTACGGGCGGGGGCTACAATGAGCAGTTCTTC
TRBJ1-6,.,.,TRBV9,CASSASRSSYNSPLHF,TGTGCCAGCAGCGCGAGCCGGAGCTCCTATAATTCACCCCTCCACTTT
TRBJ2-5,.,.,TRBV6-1,CASSEMAAGETQYF,TGTGCCAGCAGTGAGATGGCTGCGGGGGAGACCCAGTACTTC
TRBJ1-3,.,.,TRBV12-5,CASGSDVGSGNTIYF,TGTGCTAGTGGCTCCGACGTCGGGTCTGGAAACACCATATATTTT
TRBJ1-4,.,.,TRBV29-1,CSVVRLRGSNEKLFF,TGCAGCGTTGTGCGCTTGCGGGGGAGTAATGAAAAACTGTTTTTT
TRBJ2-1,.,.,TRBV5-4,CASSLHTVSYNEQFF,TGTGCCAGCAGCTTGCACACCGTCTCCTACAATGAGCAGTTCTTC
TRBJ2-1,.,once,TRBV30,CAWSATGYNPTNEQFF,TGTGCCTGGAGTGCGACAGGTTATAACCCCACCAATGAGCAGTTCTTC
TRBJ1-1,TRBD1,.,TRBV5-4,CASSAGQENTEAFF,TGTGCCAGCAGCGCTGGACAGGAGAACACTGAAGCTTTCTTT
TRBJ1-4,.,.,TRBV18,CASSPPLGEEKLFF,TGTGCCAGCTCACCACCACTCGGGGAAGAAAAACTGTTTTTT
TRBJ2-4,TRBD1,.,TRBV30,CAWSFLPPGQLAKNIQYF,TGTGCCTGGAGTTTCCTTCCCCCGGGACAGCTAGCCAAAAACATTCAGTACTTC
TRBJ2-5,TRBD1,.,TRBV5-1,CASSWGTGRETQYF,TGCGCCAGCAGTTGGGGGACAGGGAGGGAGACCCAGTACTTC
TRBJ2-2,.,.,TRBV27,CASSLLTPEGNTGELFF,TGTGCCAGCAGTTTATTGACCCCCGAGGGAAACACCGGGGAGCTGTTTTTT
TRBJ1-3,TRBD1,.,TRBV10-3,CAIGTGNRATSGNTIYF,TGTGCCATCGGGACAGGGAACAGGGCGACTTCTGGAAACACCATATATTTT
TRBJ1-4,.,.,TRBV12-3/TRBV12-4,CASSLEPGKKLFF,TGTGCCAGCAGTTTGGAACCGGGGAAAAAACTGTTTTTT
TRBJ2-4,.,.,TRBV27,CASSDRNLAKNIQYF,TGTGCCAGCAGCGACAGGAATCTAGCCAAAAACATTCAGTACTTC
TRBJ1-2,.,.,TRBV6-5,CASRRQTSNYGYTF,TGTGCCAGCAGAAGACAGACTTCTAACTATGGCTACACCTTC
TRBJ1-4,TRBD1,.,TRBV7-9,CASSNRGPTEKLFF,TGTGCCAGCTCGAACAGGGGGCCGACTGAAAAACTGTTTTTT
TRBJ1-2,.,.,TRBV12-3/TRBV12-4,CASSLETVYGYTF,TGTGCCAGCAGTTTAGAGACAGTATATGGCTACACCTTC
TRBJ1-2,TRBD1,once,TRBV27,CASSSPRQGVAGYGYTF,TGTGCCAGCAGTTCGCCCCGACAGGGGGTAGCGGGCTATGGCTACACCTTC
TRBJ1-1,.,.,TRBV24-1,CATRGLNTEAFF,TGTGCCACCCGGGGACTCAACACTGAAGCTTTCTTT
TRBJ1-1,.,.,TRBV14,CASGGWGNTEAFF,TGTGCCAGCGGAGGCTGGGGGAACACTGAAGCTTTCTTT
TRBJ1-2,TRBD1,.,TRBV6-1,CASSEYRGNYGYTF,TGTGCCAGCAGTGAGTACAGGGGGAACTATGGCTACACCTTC